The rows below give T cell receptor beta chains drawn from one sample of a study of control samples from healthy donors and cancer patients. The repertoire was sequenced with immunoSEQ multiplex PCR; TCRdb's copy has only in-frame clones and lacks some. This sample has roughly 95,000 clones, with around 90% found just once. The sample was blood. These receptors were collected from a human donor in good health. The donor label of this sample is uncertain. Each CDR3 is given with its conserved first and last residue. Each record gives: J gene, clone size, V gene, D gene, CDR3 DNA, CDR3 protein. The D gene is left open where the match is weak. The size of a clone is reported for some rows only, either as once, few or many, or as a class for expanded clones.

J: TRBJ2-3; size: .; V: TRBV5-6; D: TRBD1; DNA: TGTGCCAGCAGCTTGGTCCCGGGACAGGGAACAGATACGCAGTATTTT; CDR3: CASSLVPGQGTDTQYF
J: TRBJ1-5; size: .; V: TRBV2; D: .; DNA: TGTGCCAGCAAGGACAGTCCCACGGGGGCCCAGCATTTT; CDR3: CASKDSPTGAQHF
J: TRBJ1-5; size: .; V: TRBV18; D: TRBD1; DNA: TGTGCCAGCTCACTCCGGGACAGGGGTTCTCAGCCCCAGCATTTT; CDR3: CASSLRDRGSQPQHF
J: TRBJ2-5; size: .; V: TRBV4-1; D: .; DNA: TGCGCCAGCAGCCAAGATGGACCGGGGGCAGAGACCCAGTACTTC; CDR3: CASSQDGPGAETQYF
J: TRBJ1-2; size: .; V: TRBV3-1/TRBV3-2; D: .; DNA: TGTGCCAGCAGCCCTGGCCCCCTGGGCTACACCTTC; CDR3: CASSPGPLGYTF
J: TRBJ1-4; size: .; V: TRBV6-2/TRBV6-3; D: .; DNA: TGTGCCAGCAGTTACACCCCCAGGGAGCGGGGTGCAACTAATGAAAAACTGTTTTTT; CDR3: CASSYTPRERGATNEKLFF
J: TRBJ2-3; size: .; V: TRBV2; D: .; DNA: TGTGCCAGCAGAGGGGACGCAGATACGCAGTATTTT; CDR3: CASRGDADTQYF
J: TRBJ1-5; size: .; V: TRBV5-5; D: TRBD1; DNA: TGTGCCAGCAGCTTGGTAGGTTACGGACAGGGCAATCAGCCCCAGCATTTT; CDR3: CASSLVGYGQGNQPQHF
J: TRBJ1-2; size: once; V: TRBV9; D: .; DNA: TGTGCCAGCAGCACACGAACGATTGGGGGATCGTCTGGCTACACCTTC; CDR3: CASSTRTIGGSSGYTF
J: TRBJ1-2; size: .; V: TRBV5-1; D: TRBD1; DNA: TGCGCCAGCAGCTTGGAAGGGACAGAACTCTATGGCTACACCTTC; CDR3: CASSLEGTELYGYTF
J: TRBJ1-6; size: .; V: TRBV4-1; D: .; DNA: TGCGCCAGCAGCCAAGTGGCGAAGGTTTCCCTCCACTTT; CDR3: CASSQVAKVSLHF
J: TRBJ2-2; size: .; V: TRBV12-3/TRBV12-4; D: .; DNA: TGTGCCAGCAGCAAGAACCCCGGGGAGCTGTTTTTT; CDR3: CASSKNPGELFF
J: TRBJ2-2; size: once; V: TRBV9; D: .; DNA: TGTGCCAGCAGCGTTAACCCGGGGAACACCGGGGAGCTGTTTTTT; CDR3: CASSVNPGNTGELFF
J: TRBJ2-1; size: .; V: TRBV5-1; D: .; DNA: TGCGCCAGCAGCCAAGGGGGGAGGAACAATGAGCAGTTCTTC; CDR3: CASSQGGRNNEQFF
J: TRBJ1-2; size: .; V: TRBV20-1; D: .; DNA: TGCAGTGCTCACAGGGTGGGTGGCTACACCTTC; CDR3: CSAHRVGGYTF
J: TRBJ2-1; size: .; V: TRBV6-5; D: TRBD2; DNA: TGTGCCAGCCGGGGGGTCAGTGGTAATGAGCAGTTCTTC; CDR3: CASRGVSGNEQFF
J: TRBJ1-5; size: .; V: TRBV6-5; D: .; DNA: TGTGCCAGCAGTAGGACGAGAGGCAATCAGCCCCAGCATTTT; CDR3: CASSRTRGNQPQHF
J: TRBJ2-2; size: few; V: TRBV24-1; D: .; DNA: TGTGCCACCAGTGGGGGACGGAACACCGGGGAGCTGTTTTTT; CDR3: CATSGGRNTGELFF